These T cell receptor beta chains were read from a single sample in a study of OX40 agonist ivuxolimab in advanced cancers. Assay used: immunoSEQ multiplex PCR; TCRdb lists only in-frame clones, some missing. In the table there are approximately 42,000 clones, around 90% of which are singletons. This material consisted of CD4+ or CD8+ T cells sorted from blood, taken in a trial of the OX40 agonist ivuxolimab. Receptors were obtained from an adult with an advanced solid tumor such as melanoma, head and neck, liver or kidney cancer. CDR3s include the opening cysteine and the closing phenylalanine or tryptophan. D genes are given only for firm matches. Clone size is stated in some rows and not others, as once, few, many or a class when expanded.

v_call	d_call	clone_size	j_call	cdr3_length	cdr3_nt	cdr3_aa
TRBV4-1	TRBD1	medium-sized	TRBJ1-4	11	TGCGCCAGCAGCCTCGGGACAGACGTATTTTTT	CASSLGTDVFF
TRBV4-2	-	-	TRBJ1-5	13	TGTGCCAGCAGCCAAGGGCTCCGTCAGCCCCAGCATTTT	CASSQGLRQPQHF
TRBV4-1	TRBD1	-	TRBJ1-2	15	TGCGCCAGCAGCCAAGTGGGGACAGGGGTGGTGGGCTACACCTTC	CASSQVGTGVVGYTF
TRBV7-3	-	few	TRBJ2-3	16	TGTGCCAGCAGCTTATCCGGGGAGCTACTCACAGATACGCAGTATTTT	CASSLSGELLTDTQYF
TRBV27	-	-	TRBJ2-7	14	TGTGCCAGCACCTCCTGGAGGGTCTACTACGAGCAGTACTTC	CASTSWRVYYEQYF
TRBV29-1	-	-	TRBJ1-4	11	TGCAGCGTTGAGAAGAATGAAAAACTGTTTTTT	CSVEKNEKLFF
TRBV29-1	TRBD1	-	TRBJ1-1	13	TGCAGCGTTGACGGGACAGGTAACACTGAAGCTTTCTTT	CSVDGTGNTEAFF
TRBV6-6	TRBD1	-	TRBJ1-2	14	TGTGCCAGCAGTTCACCGGGACAGGGGCATGGCTACACCTTC	CASSSPGQGHGYTF
TRBV19	TRBD1	-	TRBJ1-1	14	TGTGCCAGTAGTGGGGACAGGGCAACAAGTGAAGCTTTCTTT	CASSGDRATSEAFF
TRBV5-4	-	-	TRBJ1-3	14	TGTGCCAGCAGCTTGGGTGTGAGAGGAAACACCATATATTTT	CASSLGVRGNTIYF
TRBV2	-	-	TRBJ1-6	14	TGTGCCAGCAGTGGGACGTTGGTTAATTCACCCCTCCACTTT	CASSGTLVNSPLHF
TRBV28	-	-	TRBJ2-3	15	TGTGCCAGCAGTTTAGCGGGGGCGACCACAGATACGCAGTATTTT	CASSLAGATTDTQYF
TRBV15	TRBD2	-	TRBJ2-3	17	TGTGCCACCAGCACTCAGGGACTAGCGGACTTTACAGATACGCAGTATTTT	CATSTQGLADFTDTQYF
TRBV7-2	TRBD2	once	TRBJ2-4	17	TGTGCCAGCAGCTTATTAATTAGCGGGGTAGCCAAAAACATTCAGTACTTC	CASSLLISGVAKNIQYF
TRBV5-6	-	once	TRBJ1-5	15	TGTGCCAGCAGCTTGGGCTTGGGCAGCAATCAGCCCCAGCATTTT	CASSLGLGSNQPQHF
TRBV27	TRBD1	-	TRBJ1-2	12	TGTGCCAGCTCAGGGGGGAACTATGGCTACACCTTC	CASSGGNYGYTF
TRBV28	TRBD1	-	TRBJ1-4	16	TGTGCCAGCAGTTTATACAGGGGGCAAACTAATGAAAAACTGTTTTTT	CASSLYRGQTNEKLFF
TRBV9	-	-	TRBJ1-3	15	TGTGCCAGCACCTTAGGACAGTCCTCTGGAAACACCATATATTTT	CASTLGQSSGNTIYF
TRBV7-9	TRBD1	-	TRBJ1-1	13	TGTGCCAGCAGCTATACAGGGGGCACTGAAGCTTTCTTT	CASSYTGGTEAFF
TRBV5-6	-	-	TRBJ2-7	11	TGTGCCAGCAGCTTCGGGCCAGAGCAGTACTTC	CASSFGPEQYF
TRBV6-5	TRBD1	-	TRBJ1-4	15	TGTGCCAGCAGTTTTCGGACAGGGGTGGGCGAAAAACTGTTTTTT	CASSFRTGVGEKLFF
TRBV5-5	-	-	TRBJ1-1	12	TGTGCCAGCAGCTTGATGAACACTGAAGCTTTCTTT	CASSLMNTEAFF
TRBV6-4	-	-	TRBJ1-2	17	TGTGCCAGCAGCCGCGAAGCTTCTGGCAGTCCTAACTATGGCTACACCTTC	CASSREASGSPNYGYTF
TRBV12-5	-	-	TRBJ1-1	15	TGTGCTAGTGGTTCCGTGGGGGGTCTAGTCACTGAAGCTTTCTTT	CASGSVGGLVTEAFF
TRBV9	TRBD2	-	TRBJ2-7	15	TGTGCCAGCAGCGACCGGACTAGCGGGGGCTACGAGCAGTACTTC	CASSDRTSGGYEQYF
TRBV30	-	few	TRBJ1-5	15	TGTGCCTGGAGTGGAAGGGGCGGGGGCAATCAGCCCCAGCATTTT	CAWSGRGGGNQPQHF
TRBV14	TRBD1	-	TRBJ1-2	14	TGTGCCAGCAGCCAGATACAGGGGGCTTATGGCTACACCTTC	CASSQIQGAYGYTF
TRBV9	TRBD1	-	TRBJ1-6	19	TGTGCCAGCAGCGATCACGGACAGGGGGCGAGCTCCTATAATTCACCCCTCCACTTT	CASSDHGQGASSYNSPLHF
TRBV7-9	-	-	TRBJ1-2	13	TGTGCCAGCAGCCCGAGGGGACTTGGGGGCTACACCTTC	CASSPRGLGGYTF
TRBV5-1	-	-	TRBJ1-2	13	TGCGCCAGCAGCTTGGAACTCCACTATGGCTACACCTTC	CASSLELHYGYTF
TRBV9	-	-	TRBJ1-2	11	TGTGCCAGCGGAACTCCATATGGCTACACCTTC	CASGTPYGYTF
TRBV11-2	-	-	TRBJ2-7	14	TGTGCCAGCAGCTTAGCTCCCGACAGGTTCGAGCAGTACTTC	CASSLAPDRFEQYF
TRBV19	TRBD2	-	TRBJ2-5	15	TGTGCCAGTACCGACGGCGGGGGTCCTAGGGAGACCCAGTACTTC	CASTDGGGPRETQYF
TRBV5-1	TRBD1	-	TRBJ1-1	13	TGCGCCAGCAGCCTTGGACAGGGAGCTGAAGCTTTCTTT	CASSLGQGAEAFF
TRBV9	-	-	TRBJ2-6	16	TGTGCCAGCAGCGTTGGACGTATAACTGGGGCCAACGTCCTGACTTTC	CASSVGRITGANVLTF
TRBV7-9	-	-	TRBJ2-2	14	TGTGCCAGCAGCTTAGAACAGTACACCGGGGAGCTGTTTTTT	CASSLEQYTGELFF
TRBV6-5	TRBD1	-	TRBJ1-2	16	TGTGCCAGCAGTTACCGGACAGGGCCCTTTAACTATGGCTACACCTTC	CASSYRTGPFNYGYTF